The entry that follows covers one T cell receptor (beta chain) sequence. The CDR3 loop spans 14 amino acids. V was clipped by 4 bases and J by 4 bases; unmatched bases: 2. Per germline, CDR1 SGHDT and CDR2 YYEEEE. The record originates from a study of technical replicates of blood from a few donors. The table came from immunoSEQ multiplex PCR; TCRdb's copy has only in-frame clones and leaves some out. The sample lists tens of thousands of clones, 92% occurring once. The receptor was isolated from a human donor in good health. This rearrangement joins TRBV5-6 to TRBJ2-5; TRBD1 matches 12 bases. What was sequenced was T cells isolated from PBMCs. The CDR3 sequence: CASSRDRGLETQYF. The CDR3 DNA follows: TGTGCCAGCAGCCGGGACAGGGGGCTAGAGACCCAGTACTTC.